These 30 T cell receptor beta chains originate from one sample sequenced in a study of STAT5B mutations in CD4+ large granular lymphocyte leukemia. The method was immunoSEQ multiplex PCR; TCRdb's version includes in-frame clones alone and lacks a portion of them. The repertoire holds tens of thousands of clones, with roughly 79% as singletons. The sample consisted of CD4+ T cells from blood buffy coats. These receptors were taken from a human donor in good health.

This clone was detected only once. The CDR3 region has the DNA TGTGCCAGCAGCCAAGAGATGCGACTAGCGGGGAACACCGGGGAGCTGTTTTTT. Its protein product is CASSQEMRLAGNTGELFF. The rearrangement links TRBV4-2 to TRBJ2-2, with 10 positions matching TRBD2. CDR1 is LGHNA, CDR2 YNFKEQ, per germline. V was pared by 0 bases and J by 1 base, with 5 bases of the junction left unmatched. The CDR3 totals 18 residues.

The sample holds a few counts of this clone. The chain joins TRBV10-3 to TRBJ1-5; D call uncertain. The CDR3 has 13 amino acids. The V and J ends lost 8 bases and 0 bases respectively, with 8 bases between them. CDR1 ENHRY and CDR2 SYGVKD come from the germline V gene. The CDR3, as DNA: TGTGCCATCGCGGGCGGTAGCAATCAGCCCCAGCATTTT. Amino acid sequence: CAIAGGSNQPQHF.

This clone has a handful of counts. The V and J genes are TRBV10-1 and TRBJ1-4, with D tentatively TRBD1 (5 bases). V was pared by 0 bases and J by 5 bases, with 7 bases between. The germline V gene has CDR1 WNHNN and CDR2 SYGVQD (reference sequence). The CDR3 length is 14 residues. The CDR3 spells CASSESRGNEKLFF. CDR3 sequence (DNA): TGCGCCAGCAGTGAGTCGAGGGGAAATGAAAAACTGTTTTTT.

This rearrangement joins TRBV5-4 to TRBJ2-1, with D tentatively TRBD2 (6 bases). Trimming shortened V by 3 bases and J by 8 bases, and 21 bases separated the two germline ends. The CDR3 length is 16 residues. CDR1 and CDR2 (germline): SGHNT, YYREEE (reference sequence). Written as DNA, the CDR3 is TGTGCCAGCAGCTGGGTGGATTGGGGGGAAAGGGATGAGCAGTTCTTC. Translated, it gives CASSWVDWGERDEQFF.

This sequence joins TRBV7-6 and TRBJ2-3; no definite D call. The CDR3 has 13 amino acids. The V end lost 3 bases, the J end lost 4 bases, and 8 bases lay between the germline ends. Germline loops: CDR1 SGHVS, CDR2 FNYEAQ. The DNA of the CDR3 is TGTGCCAGCAGCTTTAGACAAGCAGATACGCAGTATTTT. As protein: CASSFRQADTQYF.

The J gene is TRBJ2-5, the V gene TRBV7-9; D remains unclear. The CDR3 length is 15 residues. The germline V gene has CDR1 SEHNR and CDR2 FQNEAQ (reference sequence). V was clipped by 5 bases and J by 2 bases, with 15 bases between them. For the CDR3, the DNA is TGTGCCAGCAGCCCTATAGGGCTCCCTCAAGAGACCCAGTACTTC. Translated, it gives CASSPIGLPQETQYF.

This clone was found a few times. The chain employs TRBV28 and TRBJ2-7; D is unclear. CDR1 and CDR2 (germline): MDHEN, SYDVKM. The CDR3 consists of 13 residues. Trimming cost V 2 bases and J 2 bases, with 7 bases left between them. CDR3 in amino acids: CASSLGQTYEQYF. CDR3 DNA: TGTGCCAGCAGTTTAGGGCAGACCTACGAGCAGTACTTC.

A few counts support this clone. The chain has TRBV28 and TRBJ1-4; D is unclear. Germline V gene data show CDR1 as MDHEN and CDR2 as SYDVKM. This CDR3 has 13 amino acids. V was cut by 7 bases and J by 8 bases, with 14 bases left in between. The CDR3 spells CASTVPDKEKLFF. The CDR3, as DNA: TGTGCCAGCACAGTTCCAGACAAGGAAAAACTGTTTTTT.

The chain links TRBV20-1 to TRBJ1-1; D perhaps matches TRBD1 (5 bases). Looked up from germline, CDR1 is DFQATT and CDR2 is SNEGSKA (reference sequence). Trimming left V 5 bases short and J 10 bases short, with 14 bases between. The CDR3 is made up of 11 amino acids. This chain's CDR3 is CSAPRVGGAFF. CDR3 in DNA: TGCAGTGCTCCCCGGGTCGGGGGAGCTTTCTTT.

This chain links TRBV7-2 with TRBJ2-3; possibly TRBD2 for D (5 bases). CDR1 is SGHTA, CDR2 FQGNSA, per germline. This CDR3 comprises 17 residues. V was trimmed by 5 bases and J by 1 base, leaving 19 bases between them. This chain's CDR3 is CASSPQILGRGTDTQYF. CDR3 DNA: TGTGCCAGCAGCCCCCAGATACTAGGACGGGGCACAGATACGCAGTATTTT.

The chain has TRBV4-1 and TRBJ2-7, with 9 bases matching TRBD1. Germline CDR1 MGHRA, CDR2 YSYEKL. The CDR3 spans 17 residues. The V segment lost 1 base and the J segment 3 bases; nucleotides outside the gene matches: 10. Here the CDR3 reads CASSQGNRGPVSYEQYF. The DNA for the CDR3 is TGCGCCAGCAGCCAAGGTAACAGGGGGCCCGTTAGCTACGAGCAGTACTTC.

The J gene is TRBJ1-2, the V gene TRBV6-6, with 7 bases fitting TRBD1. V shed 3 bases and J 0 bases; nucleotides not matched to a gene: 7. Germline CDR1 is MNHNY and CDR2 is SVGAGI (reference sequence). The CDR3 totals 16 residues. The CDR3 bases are TGTGCCAGCAGTTATTCCCGCAGGGGGGCTAACTATGGCTACACCTTC. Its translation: CASSYSRRGANYGYTF.

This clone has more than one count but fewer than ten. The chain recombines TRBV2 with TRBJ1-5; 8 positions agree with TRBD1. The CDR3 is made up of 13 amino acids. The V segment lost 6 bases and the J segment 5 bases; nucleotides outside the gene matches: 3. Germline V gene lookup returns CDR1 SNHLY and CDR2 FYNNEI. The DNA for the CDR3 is TGTGCCAGCAGAGGGACAGGAGATCAGCCCCAGCATTTT. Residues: CASRGTGDQPQHF.

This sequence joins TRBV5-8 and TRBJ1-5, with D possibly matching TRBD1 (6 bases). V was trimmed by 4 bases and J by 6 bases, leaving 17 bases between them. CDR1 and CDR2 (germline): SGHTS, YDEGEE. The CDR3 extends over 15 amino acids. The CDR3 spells CASSPLTGSAQPQHF. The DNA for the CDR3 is TGTGCCAGCAGCCCTTTAACAGGGTCGGCTCAGCCCCAGCATTTT.

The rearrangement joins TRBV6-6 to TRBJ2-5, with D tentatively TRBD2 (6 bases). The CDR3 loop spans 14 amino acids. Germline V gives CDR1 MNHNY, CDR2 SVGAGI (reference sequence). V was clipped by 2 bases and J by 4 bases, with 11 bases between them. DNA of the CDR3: TGTGCCAGCAGTTACAGCGAGGGAGGAGAGACCCAGTACTTC. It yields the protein CASSYSEGGETQYF.

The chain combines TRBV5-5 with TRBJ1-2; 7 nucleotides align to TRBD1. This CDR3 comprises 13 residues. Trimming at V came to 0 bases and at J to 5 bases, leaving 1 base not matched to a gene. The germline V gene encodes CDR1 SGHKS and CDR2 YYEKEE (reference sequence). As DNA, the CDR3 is TGTGCCAGCAGCTTGGAGACAGGGTATGGCTACACCTTC. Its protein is CASSLETGYGYTF.

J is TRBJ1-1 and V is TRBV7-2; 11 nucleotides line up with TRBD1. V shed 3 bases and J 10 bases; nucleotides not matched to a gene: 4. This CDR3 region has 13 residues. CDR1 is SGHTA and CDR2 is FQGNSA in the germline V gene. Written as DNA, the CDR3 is TGTGCCAGCAGCTTCGAGGGACAGGGGGTAGCTTTCTTT. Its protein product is CASSFEGQGVAFF.

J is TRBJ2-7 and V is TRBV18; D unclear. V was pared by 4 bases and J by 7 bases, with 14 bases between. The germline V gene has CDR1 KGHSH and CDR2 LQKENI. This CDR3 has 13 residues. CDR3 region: CASSLPSSWEQYF. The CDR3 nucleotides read TGTGCCAGCTCACTACCGTCGTCCTGGGAGCAGTACTTC.

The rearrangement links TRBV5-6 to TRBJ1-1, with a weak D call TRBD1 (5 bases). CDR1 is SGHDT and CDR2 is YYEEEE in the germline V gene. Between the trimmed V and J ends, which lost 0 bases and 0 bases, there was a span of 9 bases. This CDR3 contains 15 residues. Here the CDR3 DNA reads TGTGCCAGCAGCTTGGGGGGGACGGTGAACACTGAAGCTTTCTTT. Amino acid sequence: CASSLGGTVNTEAFF.

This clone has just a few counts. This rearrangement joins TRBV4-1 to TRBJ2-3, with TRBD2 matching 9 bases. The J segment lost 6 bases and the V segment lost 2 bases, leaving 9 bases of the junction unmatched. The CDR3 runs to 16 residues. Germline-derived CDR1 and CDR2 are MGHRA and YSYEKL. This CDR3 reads CASSQRGLAQSDTQYF. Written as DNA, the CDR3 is TGCGCCAGCAGCCAACGGGGACTAGCCCAGTCGGATACGCAGTATTTT.

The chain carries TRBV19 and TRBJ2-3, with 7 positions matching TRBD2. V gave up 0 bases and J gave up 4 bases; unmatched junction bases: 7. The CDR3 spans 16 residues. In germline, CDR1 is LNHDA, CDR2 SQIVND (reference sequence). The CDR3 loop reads CASSIDGGGPSDTQYF. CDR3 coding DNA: TGTGCCAGTAGTATAGATGGGGGAGGGCCGTCAGATACGCAGTATTTT. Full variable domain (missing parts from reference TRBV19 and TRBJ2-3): DGGITQSPKYLFRKEGQNVTLSCEQNLNHDAMYWYRQDPGQGLRLIYYSQIVNDFQKGDIAEGYSVSREKKESFPLTVTSAQKNPTAFYLCASSIDGGGPSDTQYFGPGTRLTVL.

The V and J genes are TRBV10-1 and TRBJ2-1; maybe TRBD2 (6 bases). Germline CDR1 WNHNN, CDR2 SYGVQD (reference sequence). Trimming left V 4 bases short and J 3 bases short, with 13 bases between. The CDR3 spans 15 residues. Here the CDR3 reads CASSGGGTGYNEQFF. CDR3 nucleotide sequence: TGCGCCAGCAGTGGAGGCGGGACTGGCTACAATGAGCAGTTCTTC.

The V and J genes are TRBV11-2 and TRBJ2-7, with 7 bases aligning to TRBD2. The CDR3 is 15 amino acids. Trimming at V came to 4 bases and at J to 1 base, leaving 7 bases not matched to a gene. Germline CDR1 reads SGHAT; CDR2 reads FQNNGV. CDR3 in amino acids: CASSSVRGSSYEQYF. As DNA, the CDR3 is TGTGCCAGCAGCTCCGTACGCGGGAGTTCCTACGAGCAGTACTTC.

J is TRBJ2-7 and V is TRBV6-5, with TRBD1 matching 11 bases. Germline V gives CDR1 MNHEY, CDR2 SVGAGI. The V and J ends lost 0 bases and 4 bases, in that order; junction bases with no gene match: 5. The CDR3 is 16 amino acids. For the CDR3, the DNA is TGTGCCAGCAGTTACTCGAGCGGGACAGGGGGGTACGAGCAGTACTTC. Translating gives CASSYSSGTGGYEQYF.

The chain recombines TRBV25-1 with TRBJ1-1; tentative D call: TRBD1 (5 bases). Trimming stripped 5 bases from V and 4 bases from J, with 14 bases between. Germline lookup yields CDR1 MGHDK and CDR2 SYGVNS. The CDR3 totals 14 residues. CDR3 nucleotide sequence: TGTGCCAGCAGTACCCAAACAGGCGGCACTGAAGCTTTCTTT. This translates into CASSTQTGGTEAFF.

DNA of the CDR3: TGTGCCAGCAGTCCAACCCGGGACAGGGGCCACGAGCAGTACTTC. It codes for CASSPTRDRGHEQYF. The chain joins TRBV28 to TRBJ2-7; the match to TRBD1 covers 10 bases. The CDR3 loop spans 15 amino acids. Germline V gene sequence: CDR1 MDHEN, CDR2 SYDVKM. With V trimmed by 5 bases and J by 5 bases, 9 bases remained unmatched.

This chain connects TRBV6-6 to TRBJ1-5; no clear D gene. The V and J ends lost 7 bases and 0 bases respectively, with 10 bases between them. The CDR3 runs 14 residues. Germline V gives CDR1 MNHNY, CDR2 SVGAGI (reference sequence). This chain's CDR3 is CASNRQNSNQPQHF. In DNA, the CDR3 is TGTGCCAGCAACCGACAAAATAGCAATCAGCCCCAGCATTTT.

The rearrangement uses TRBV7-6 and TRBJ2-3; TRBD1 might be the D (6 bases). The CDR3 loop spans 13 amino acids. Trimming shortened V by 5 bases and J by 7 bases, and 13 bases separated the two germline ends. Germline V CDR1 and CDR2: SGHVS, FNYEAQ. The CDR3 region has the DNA TGTGCCAGCAGCACAACCGACAGGAATACGCAGTATTTT. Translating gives CASSTTDRNTQYF. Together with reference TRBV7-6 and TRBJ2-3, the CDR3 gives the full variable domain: GAGVSQSPRYKVTKRGQDVALRCDPISGHVSLYWYRQALGQGPEFLTYFNYEAQQDKSGLPNDRFSAERPEGSISTLTIQRTEQRDSAMYRCASSTTDRNTQYFGPGTRLTVL.

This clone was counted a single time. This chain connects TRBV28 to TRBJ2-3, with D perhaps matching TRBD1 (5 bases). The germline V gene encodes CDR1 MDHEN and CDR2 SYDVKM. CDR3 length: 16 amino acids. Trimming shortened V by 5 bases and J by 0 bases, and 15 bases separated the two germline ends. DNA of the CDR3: TGTGCCAGCAGTGTACCCCAGGGCTCTAGCACAGATACGCAGTATTTT. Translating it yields CASSVPQGSSTDTQYF.

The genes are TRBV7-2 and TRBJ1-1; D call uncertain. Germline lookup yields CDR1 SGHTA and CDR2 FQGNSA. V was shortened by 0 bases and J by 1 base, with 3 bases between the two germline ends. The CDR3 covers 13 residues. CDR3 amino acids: CASSLARNTEAFF. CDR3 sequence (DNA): TGTGCCAGCAGCTTAGCTCGGAACACTGAAGCTTTCTTT.